This T cell receptor (beta chain) was recovered during a study of cytomegalovirus exposure and HLA in healthy donors. These donors were members of the roughly 110-subject validation cohort, a group separate from the approximately 700-subject first cohort. In its sample, this clone was seen once. Trimming took 4 bases from V and 8 from J, leaving 11 bases between them. The CDR3 sequence is 12 residues long. From germline, CDR1 is SNHLY and CDR2 FYNNEI. TCRdb keeps only in-frame clones here, not all; method: immunoSEQ multiplex PCR. The data contain over 90,000 clones, just under 95% of them singletons.

The receptor was isolated from a young woman in good health and CMV-seronegative. The material sequenced was PBMCs. The rearrangement uses TRBV2 and TRBJ2-5; unclear D gene. The CDR3 is CASSVELFTQYF. For the CDR3, the DNA is TGTGCCAGCAGTGTTGAACTTTTCACCCAGTACTTC.